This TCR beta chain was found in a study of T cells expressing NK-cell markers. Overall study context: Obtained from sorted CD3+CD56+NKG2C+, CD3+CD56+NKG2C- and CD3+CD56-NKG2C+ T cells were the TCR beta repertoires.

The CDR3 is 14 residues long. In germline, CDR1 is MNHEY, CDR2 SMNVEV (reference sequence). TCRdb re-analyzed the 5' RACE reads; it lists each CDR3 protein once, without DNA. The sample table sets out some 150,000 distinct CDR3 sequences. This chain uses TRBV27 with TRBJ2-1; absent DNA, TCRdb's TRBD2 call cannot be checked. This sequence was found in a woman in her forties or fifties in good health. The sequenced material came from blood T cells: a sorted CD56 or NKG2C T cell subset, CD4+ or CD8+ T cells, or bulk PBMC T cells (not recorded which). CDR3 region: CASYSLAGVSEQFF.